The 24 T cell receptor beta chains below were found in one sample sequenced in a study of blood T cell repertoires in COVID-19. Some clones are missing from TCRdb's copy, which holds only in-frame ones; the method was immunoSEQ multiplex PCR. The profile covers 200,000 to 250,000 clones, with approximately 90% appearing a single time and under 4% taken by the ten largest. The sequenced material came from PBMCs or T cells enriched from blood (not recorded which). The receptors stem from a woman aged 40 to 49 with acute COVID-19.

The J gene is TRBJ1-1, the V gene TRBV5-1, with a tentative D call TRBD1 (6 bases). CDR3 length: 16 amino acids. Looked up from germline, CDR1 is SGHRS and CDR2 is YFSETQ. The germline V and J ends were trimmed by 4 bases and 0 bases, with 16 bases remaining between them. The CDR3 DNA sequence: TGCGCCAGCAGCCCAGAACTCCAGGGGATGAACACTGAAGCTTTCTTT. This gives the protein CASSPELQGMNTEAFF.

This chain links TRBV4-3 with TRBJ2-3, with unresolved D. CDR1 is LGHNA, CDR2 YSLEER, per germline. Trimming pared 5 bases from V and 1 base from J, leaving 16 bases between. The CDR3 runs to 16 residues. CDR3 bases: TGCGCCAGCAGCGCAAGTATCGCCCGGGGCACAGATACGCAGTATTTT. Protein product: CASSASIARGTDTQYF.

The chain is built from TRBV5-1 and TRBJ1-1; 7 bases agree with TRBD1. This CDR3 has 17 residues. Trimming removed 3 bases from V and 1 base from J; junction bases left unmatched: 12. Germline values: CDR1 SGHRS, CDR2 YFSETQ. The DNA of the CDR3 is TGCGCCAGCAGCTCAAGGGGGCAGGGTCGAAGGAACACTGAAGCTTTCTTT. It specifies CASSSRGQGRRNTEAFF.

The gene calls are TRBV19 and TRBJ1-4; TRBD1 matches 7 bases. Trimming at V came to 7 bases and at J to 0 bases, leaving 8 bases not matched to a gene. The CDR3 has 16 amino acids. Germline lookup yields CDR1 LNHDA and CDR2 SQIVND (reference sequence). In DNA, the CDR3 is TGTGCCAGTAAGGCACAGGGGTCTGCAACTAATGAAAAACTGTTTTTT. It is translated as CASKAQGSATNEKLFF.

The V call is TRBV7-9, the J call TRBJ2-2, with D unresolved. The germline V gene encodes CDR1 SEHNR and CDR2 FQNEAQ (reference sequence). V lost 5 bases to trimming and J lost 0 bases, with 4 bases between them. The CDR3 is made up of 13 amino acids. The CDR3 reads CASSRSNTGELFF. The CDR3 DNA reads TGTGCCAGCAGCCGGTCGAACACCGGGGAGCTGTTTTTT. Full variable domain (missing parts from reference TRBV7-9 and TRBJ2-2): DTGVSQNPRHKITKRGQNVTFRCDPISEHNRLYWYRQTLGQGPEFLTYFQNEAQLEKSRLLSDRFSAERPKGSFSTLEIQRTEQGDSAMYLCASSRSNTGELFFGEGSRLTVL.

CDR3 in amino acids: CSAAPDNEQFF. The CDR3 nucleotides read TGCAGCGCCGCTCCGGACAATGAGCAGTTCTTC. V and J are TRBV29-1 and TRBJ2-1; unclear D gene. CDR1 is SQVTM, CDR2 ANQGSEA, per germline. CDR3 length: 11 residues. V lost 7 bases and J lost 5, with 9 bases in between.

This chain links TRBV29-1 with TRBJ1-1, with TRBD1 identical over 9 bases. Germline V lookup: CDR1 SQVTM, CDR2 ANQGSEA. V lost 5 bases, J lost 10 bases, and 14 bases stayed unmatched. This CDR3 spans 14 amino acids. The CDR3 coding sequence is TGCAGCGTTCTTTCCCGGGACAGGGTTTACGGAGCTTTCTTT. Protein: CSVLSRDRVYGAFF.

The J gene is TRBJ1-6, the V gene TRBV6-4; 7 bases line up with TRBD1. Germline trimming cut 7 bases from V and 9 bases from J; bases unmatched to any gene: 6. Per germline, CDR1 MRHNA and CDR2 SNTAGT. The CDR3 extends over 13 amino acids. CDR3 sequence reads: CASNRDRGSPLHF. Written as DNA, the CDR3 is TGTGCCAGCAACCGGGACAGAGGTTCACCCCTCCACTTT.

The sample holds one count of this clone. The chain is built from TRBV27 and TRBJ1-1; D gene ambiguous. Germline CDR1 and CDR2: MNHEY and SMNVEV (reference sequence). Trimming stripped 3 bases from V and 0 bases from J, with 5 bases between. The CDR3 consists of 13 residues. In DNA, the CDR3 is TGTGCCAGCAGTTTTCAGATGAACACTGAAGCTTTCTTT. Residues: CASSFQMNTEAFF.

The chain has TRBV6-5 and TRBJ1-3; D gene unclear. V gave up 6 bases and J gave up 0 bases, with 12 bases separating them. Germline V gene lookup returns CDR1 MNHEY and CDR2 SVGAGI. There are 15 residues in the CDR3. CDR3 in amino acids: CASSVDKASGNTIYF. CDR3 bases: TGTGCCAGCAGCGTAGACAAGGCCTCTGGAAACACCATATATTTT.

This clone came up once. CDR3 amino acids: CASLPGGRRTEAFF. The CDR3 region has the DNA TGTGCCAGCCTACCGGGGGGGAGGCGCACTGAAGCTTTCTTT. The rearrangement joins TRBV7-8 to TRBJ1-1; possibly TRBD1 for D (5 bases). Germline CDR1 SGHVS, CDR2 FQNEAQ. CDR3 size: 14 residues. V was cut by 8 bases and J by 4 bases, with 17 bases left in between.

V is TRBV6-5 and J is TRBJ1-1; 7 nucleotides align to TRBD1. The V gene end was trimmed by 6 bases and the J gene end by 2 bases; junction bases not matched to a gene: 9. Germline CDR1 MNHEY, CDR2 SVGAGI. The CDR3 has 15 residues. The CDR3 spells CASSLGQASNTEAFF. In DNA, the CDR3 is TGTGCCAGCAGCCTCGGACAGGCAAGTAACACTGAAGCTTTCTTT.

This clone appeared a single time. The V and J genes are TRBV19 and TRBJ1-5; a possible D gene is TRBD1 (5 bases). CDR1 and CDR2 (germline): LNHDA, SQIVND (reference sequence). V gave up 4 bases and J gave up 2 bases, with 12 bases separating them. The CDR3 contains 15 residues. This CDR3 reads CASSTNSQGNQPQHF. Here the CDR3 DNA reads TGTGCCAGTAGTACCAACTCACAGGGCAATCAGCCCCAGCATTTT.

The V gene is TRBV7-3, the J gene TRBJ2-1, with 14 bases fitting TRBD2. V lost 5 bases, J lost 8 bases, and 8 bases stayed unmatched. The CDR3 loop spans 16 amino acids. The germline V gene has CDR1 SGHTA and CDR2 FQGTGA. This CDR3 reads CASSTRLAGGHDEQFF. DNA of the CDR3: TGTGCCAGCAGCACCAGACTAGCGGGGGGGCACGATGAGCAGTTCTTC.

The chain joins TRBV6-5 to TRBJ1-3; TRBD1 matches 8 bases. J gave up 4 bases and V 6 bases, and 5 bases lay outside the gene matches. The CDR3 has 14 residues. Germline lookup yields CDR1 MNHEY and CDR2 SVGAGI. The CDR3 reads CASRAGTGGNTIYF. CDR3 DNA: TGTGCCAGCAGAGCCGGGACAGGCGGAAACACCATATATTTT.

The V and J genes are TRBV6-5 and TRBJ2-1; 9 nucleotides line up with TRBD1. CDR1 MNHEY and CDR2 SVGAGI come from the germline V gene. The CDR3 is made up of 15 amino acids. Unmatched junction bases numbered 1, after V lost 2 bases and J lost 2 bases. CDR3 nucleotide sequence: TGTGCCAGCAGTTACGGACAGGGGCCCTACAATGAGCAGTTCTTC. Amino acid sequence: CASSYGQGPYNEQFF.

This sequence joins TRBV4-1 and TRBJ2-1, with 10 bases fitting TRBD2. The germline CDR1 and CDR2 sequences are MGHRA and YSYEKL. There are 15 residues in the CDR3. J was trimmed by 4 bases and V by 5 bases; bases with no gene match: 5. CDR3 sequence reads: CASSGSGGDYNEQFF. For the CDR3, the DNA is TGCGCCAGCAGCGGAAGCGGGGGGGATTACAATGAGCAGTTCTTC.

V and J are TRBV5-4 and TRBJ2-3, with D tentatively TRBD2 (5 bases). V lost 0 bases and J 2 bases, leaving 13 bases between the germline ends. The CDR3 consists of 16 residues. Germline V lookup: CDR1 SGHNT, CDR2 YYREEE (reference sequence). The chain's CDR3 is CASSLGLASYTDTQYF. The CDR3 nucleotides read TGTGCCAGCAGCTTGGGACTGGCTAGCTACACAGATACGCAGTATTTT.

The chain has TRBV5-1 and TRBJ1-2; D ambiguous. With 5 bases removed from V and 4 bases from J, the gap between germline ends came to 15 bases. CDR3 size: 14 residues. The germline V gene encodes CDR1 SGHRS and CDR2 YFSETQ. Written as DNA, the CDR3 is TGCGCCAGCAGTTCAGAGGACTATGGCTATGGCTACACCTTC. Translating gives CASSSEDYGYGYTF.

This clone appeared a single time. The chain recombines TRBV11-2 with TRBJ1-1; 8 bases align to TRBD1. CDR1 is SGHAT, CDR2 FQNNGV, per germline. The CDR3 loop spans 14 amino acids. The junction had 3 bases not matched to a gene; V was cut back by 4 bases and J by 2 bases. The CDR3 sequence: CASSSDRGNTEAFF. The CDR3 DNA sequence: TGTGCCAGCAGCTCAGACAGGGGAAACACTGAAGCTTTCTTT.

In DNA form, the CDR3 reads TGTGCCAGCAGCCGCTGGGACAGCTCCAACTATGGCTACACCTTC. Translation gives CASSRWDSSNYGYTF. The chain recombines TRBV7-9 with TRBJ1-2; 7 bases align to TRBD1. The CDR3 runs to 15 residues. The V segment lost 5 bases and the J segment 2 bases; nucleotides outside the gene matches: 8. Germline loops: CDR1 SEHNR, CDR2 FQNEAQ (reference sequence).

The rearrangement uses TRBV19 and TRBJ2-1; 9 nucleotides align to TRBD1. Unmatched junction bases numbered 2, after V lost 4 bases and J lost 4 bases. The CDR3 runs 14 residues. Germline-derived CDR1 and CDR2 are LNHDA and SQIVND (reference sequence). The CDR3: CASSRQGGYNEQFF. In nucleotides, the CDR3 is TGTGCCAGTAGTAGACAGGGGGGATACAATGAGCAGTTCTTC.

The chain links TRBV6-2 or TRBV6-3 to TRBJ1-1; D not resolved. In germline, CDR1 is MNHEY, CDR2 SVGEGT. The CDR3 spans 13 residues. V dropped 2 bases and J dropped 9 bases, with 13 bases sitting between them. CDR3 in DNA: TGTGCCAGCAGTTACGGACGGGGAATACAAGCTTTCTTT. It specifies CASSYGRGIQAFF.

This chain joins TRBV7-9 and TRBJ1-2; TRBD1 aligns across 7 bases. CDR1 SEHNR and CDR2 FQNEAQ come from the germline V gene (reference sequence). The V and J ends lost 2 bases and 6 bases, in that order; junction bases with no gene match: 12. CDR3 length equals 16 residues. The CDR3 spells CASSLFIGGDRHGYTF. The DNA of the CDR3 is TGTGCCAGCAGCTTATTCATAGGGGGCGATCGGCATGGCTACACCTTC.